Below, one T cell receptor beta chain is given with its context. This sample also contains other DNA sequences that code for the same CDR3. Libraries were prepared by immunoSEQ multiplex PCR; TCRdb keeps only in-frame clonotypes and omits some of them. The data hold about a million clones, with around three quarters observed a single time. This entry belongs to a study of shared clonotypes between healthy human individuals. Study context: Donors had three CD4 naive, three CD4 memory, two CD8 naive and one CD8 memory plate apiece.

The CDR3 consists of 14 residues. Germline lookup yields CDR1 SNHLY and CDR2 FYNNEI. V lost 1 base to trimming and J lost 1 base, with 5 bases between them. The chain has TRBV2 and TRBJ1-3; no clear D gene. Sequencing input: memory CD4+ T cells from PBMCs. Subset noted: CD45RA-negative fraction. The clonotype originates from a man between 18 and 35 years old in good health. Some clones in this sample may be carry-over from other donors' samples. The CDR3 reads CASSEGGSGNTIYF. CDR3 DNA sequence: TGTGCCAGCAGTGAAGGGGGTTCTGGAAACACCATATATTTT. Combining the CDR3 with reference TRBV2 and TRBJ1-3 gives the whole variable domain EPEVTQTPSHQVTQMGQEVILRCVPISNHLYFYWYRQILGQKVEFLVSFYNNEISEKSEIFDDQFSVERPDGSNFTLKIRSTKLEDSAMYFCASSEGGSGNTIYFGEGSWLTVV.